The text below deals with one T cell receptor (beta chain). The antigen is undetermined. The data are from a study of blood T cells in healthy people across ages. Findings and limits, study-wide: Age brought a roughly linear fall in TCR beta diversity measured per million T cells. Estimates based on one million T cells were treated as lower bounds.

Using a J-beta primer mix together with a sample-barcoded 5' primer, a second PCR was run for about 7 to 12 cycles. TCRdb recomputed calls from the 5' RACE reads with MiXCR, one row per CDR3 protein. This table holds over a million distinct CDR3 sequences, 40% to 55% found once. The germline gives CDR1 SGHDN, CDR2 FVKESK. Trimming shortened V by 5 bases and J by 5 bases, and 19 bases separated the two germline ends. The CDR3 covers 16 residues. About 9.6 milliliters of peripheral blood were drawn from each donor into EDTA-treated tubes. Sample: blood. The sequence was obtained from a woman between 55 and 75 years old in good health. The chain uses TRBV14 and TRBJ2-1; D possibly corresponds to TRBD2 (5 bases). The CDR3 coding sequence is TGTGCCAGCAGCTGGAGCGTCCTAGCTGGGGACAATGAGCAGTTCTTC. Translation gives CASSWSVLAGDNEQFF. Combining the CDR3 with reference TRBV14 and TRBJ2-1 gives the whole variable domain EAGVTQFPSHSVIEKGQTVTLRCDPISGHDNLYWYRRVMGKEIKFLLHFVKESKQDESGMPNNRFLAERTGGTYSTLKVQPAELEDSGVYFCASSWSVLAGDNEQFFGPGTRLTVL.